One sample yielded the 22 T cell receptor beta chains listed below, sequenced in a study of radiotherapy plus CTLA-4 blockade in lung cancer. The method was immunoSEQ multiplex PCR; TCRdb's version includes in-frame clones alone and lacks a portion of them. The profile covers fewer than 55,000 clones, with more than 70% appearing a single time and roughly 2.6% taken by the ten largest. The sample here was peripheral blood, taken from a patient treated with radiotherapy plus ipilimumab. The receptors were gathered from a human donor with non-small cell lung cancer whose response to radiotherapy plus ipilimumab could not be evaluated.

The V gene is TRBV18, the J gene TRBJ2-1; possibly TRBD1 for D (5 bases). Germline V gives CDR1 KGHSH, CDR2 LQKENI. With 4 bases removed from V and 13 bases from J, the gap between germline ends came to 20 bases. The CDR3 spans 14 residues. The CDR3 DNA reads TGTGCCAGCTCACGCGCCGCTGACAGCGCTACTCAGTTCTTC. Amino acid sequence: CASSRAADSATQFF.

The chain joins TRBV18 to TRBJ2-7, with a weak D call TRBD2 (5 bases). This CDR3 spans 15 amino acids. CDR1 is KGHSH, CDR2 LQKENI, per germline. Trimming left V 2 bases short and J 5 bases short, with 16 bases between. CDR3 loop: CASSPDGLKGNEQYF. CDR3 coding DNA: TGTGCCAGCTCACCAGACGGACTCAAGGGAAACGAGCAGTACTTC.

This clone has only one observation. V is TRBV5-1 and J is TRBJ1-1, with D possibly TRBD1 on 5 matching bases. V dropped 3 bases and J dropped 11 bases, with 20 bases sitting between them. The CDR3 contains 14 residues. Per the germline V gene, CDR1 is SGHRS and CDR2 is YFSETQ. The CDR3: CASSYENYRMGAFF. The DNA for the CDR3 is TGCGCCAGCAGCTACGAAAACTACAGGATGGGGGCTTTCTTT. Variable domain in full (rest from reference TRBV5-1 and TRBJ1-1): KAGVTQTPRYLIKTRGQQVTLSCSPISGHRSVSWYQQTPGQGLQFLFEYFSETQRNKGNFPGRFSGRQFSNSRSEMNVSTLELGDSALYLCASSYENYRMGAFFGQGTRLTVV.

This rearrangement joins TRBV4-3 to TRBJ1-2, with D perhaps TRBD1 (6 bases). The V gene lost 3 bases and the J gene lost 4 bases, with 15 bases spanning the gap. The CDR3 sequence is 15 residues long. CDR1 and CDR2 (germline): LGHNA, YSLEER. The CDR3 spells CASSQYTGTTYGYTF. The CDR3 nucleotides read TGCGCCAGCAGCCAGTATACCGGGACAACCTATGGCTACACCTTC.

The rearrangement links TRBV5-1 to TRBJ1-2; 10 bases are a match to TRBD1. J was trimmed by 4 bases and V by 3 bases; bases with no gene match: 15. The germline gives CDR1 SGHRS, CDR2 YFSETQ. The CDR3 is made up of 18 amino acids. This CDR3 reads CASSWRPRQGAGGYGYTF. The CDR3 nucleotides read TGCGCCAGCAGCTGGAGGCCCAGACAGGGGGCAGGAGGCTATGGCTACACCTTC.

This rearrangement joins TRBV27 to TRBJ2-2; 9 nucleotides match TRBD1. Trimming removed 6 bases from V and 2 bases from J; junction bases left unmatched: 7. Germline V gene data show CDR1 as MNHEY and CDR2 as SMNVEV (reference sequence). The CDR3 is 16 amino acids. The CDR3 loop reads CASRQTGGINTGELFF. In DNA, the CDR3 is TGTGCCAGCAGACAAACAGGGGGCATCAACACCGGGGAGCTGTTTTTT.

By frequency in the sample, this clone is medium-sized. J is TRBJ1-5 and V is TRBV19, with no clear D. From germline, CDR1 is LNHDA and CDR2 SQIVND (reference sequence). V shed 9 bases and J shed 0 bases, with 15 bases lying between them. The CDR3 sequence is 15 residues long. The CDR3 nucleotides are TGTGCCAGCCTCAAGAGTCAAACTAGCAATCAGCCCCAGCATTTT. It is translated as CASLKSQTSNQPQHF.

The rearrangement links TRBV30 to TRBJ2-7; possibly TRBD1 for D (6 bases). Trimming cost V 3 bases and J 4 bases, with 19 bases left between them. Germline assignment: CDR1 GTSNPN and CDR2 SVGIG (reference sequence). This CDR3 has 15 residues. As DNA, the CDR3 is TGTGCCTGGAGAGGGGTGTCAGGGGAAAAGTACGAGCAGTACTTC. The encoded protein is CAWRGVSGEKYEQYF.

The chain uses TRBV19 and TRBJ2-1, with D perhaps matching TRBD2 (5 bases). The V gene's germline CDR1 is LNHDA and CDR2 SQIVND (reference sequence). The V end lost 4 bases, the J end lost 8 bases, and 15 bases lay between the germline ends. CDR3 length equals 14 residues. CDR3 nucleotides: TGTGCCAGTAGTAAGGTAACCGCAGCGGATGAGCAGTTCTTC. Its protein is CASSKVTAADEQFF.

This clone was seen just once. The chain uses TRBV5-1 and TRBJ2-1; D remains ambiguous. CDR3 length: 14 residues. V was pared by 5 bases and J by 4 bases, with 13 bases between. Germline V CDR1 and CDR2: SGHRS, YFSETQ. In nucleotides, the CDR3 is TGCGCCAGCAGGTCGGTGCCCGGTTACAATGAGCAGTTCTTC. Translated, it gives CASRSVPGYNEQFF.

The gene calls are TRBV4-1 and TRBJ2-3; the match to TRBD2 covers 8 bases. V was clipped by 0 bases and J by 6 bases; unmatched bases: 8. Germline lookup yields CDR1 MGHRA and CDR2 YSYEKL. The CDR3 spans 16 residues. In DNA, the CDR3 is TGCGCCAGCAGCCAAGAAAATGCGGGGGGCCGCGATACGCAGTATTTT. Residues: CASSQENAGGRDTQYF.

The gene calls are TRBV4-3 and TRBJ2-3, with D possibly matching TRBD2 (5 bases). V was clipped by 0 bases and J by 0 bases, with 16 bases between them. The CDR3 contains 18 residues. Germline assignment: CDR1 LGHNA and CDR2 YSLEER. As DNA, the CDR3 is TGCGCCAGCAGCCAAGATAGTCCCATAGCGTCTAGCACAGATACGCAGTATTTT. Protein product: CASSQDSPIASSTDTQYF.

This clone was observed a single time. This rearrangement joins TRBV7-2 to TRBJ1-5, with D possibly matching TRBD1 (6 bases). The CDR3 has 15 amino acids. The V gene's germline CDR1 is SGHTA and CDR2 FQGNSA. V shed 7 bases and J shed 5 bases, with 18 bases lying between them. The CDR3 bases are TGTGCCAGCACCCTCCGGGGGGGCCTCGATCAGCCCCAGCATTTT. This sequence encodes CASTLRGGLDQPQHF.

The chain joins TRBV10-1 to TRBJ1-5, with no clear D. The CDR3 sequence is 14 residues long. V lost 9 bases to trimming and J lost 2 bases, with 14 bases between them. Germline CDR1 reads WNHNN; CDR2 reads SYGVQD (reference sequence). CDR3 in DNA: TGCGCCAGGACCTTCCTCGGGGGCAATCAGCCCCAGCATTTT. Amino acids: CARTFLGGNQPQHF.

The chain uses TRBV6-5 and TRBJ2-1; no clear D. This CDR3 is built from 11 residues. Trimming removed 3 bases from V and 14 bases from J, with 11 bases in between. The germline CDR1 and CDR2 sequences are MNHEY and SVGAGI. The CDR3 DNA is TGTGCCAGCAGTTATTACGGGTTGAAGTTCTTC. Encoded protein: CASSYYGLKFF.

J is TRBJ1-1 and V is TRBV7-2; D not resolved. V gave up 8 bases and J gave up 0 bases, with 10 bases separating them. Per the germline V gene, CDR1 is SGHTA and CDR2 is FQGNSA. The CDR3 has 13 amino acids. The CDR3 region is CASPEWVNTEAFF. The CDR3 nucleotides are TGTGCCAGCCCGGAGTGGGTGAACACTGAAGCTTTCTTT.

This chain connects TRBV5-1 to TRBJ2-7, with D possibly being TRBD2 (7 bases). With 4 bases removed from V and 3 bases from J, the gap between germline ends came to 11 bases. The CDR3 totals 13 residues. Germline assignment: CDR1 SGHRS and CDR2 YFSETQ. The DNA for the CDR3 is TGCGCCAGCAGCGGGGGGGGCGGCTACGAGCAGTACTTC. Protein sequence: CASSGGGGYEQYF.

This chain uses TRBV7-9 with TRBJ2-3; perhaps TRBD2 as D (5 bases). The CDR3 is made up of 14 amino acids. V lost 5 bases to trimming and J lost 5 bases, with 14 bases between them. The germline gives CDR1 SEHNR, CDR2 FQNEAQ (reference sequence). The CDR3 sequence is CASSPSGGGDTQYF. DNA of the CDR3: TGTGCCAGCAGCCCATCTGGAGGTGGAGATACGCAGTATTTT.

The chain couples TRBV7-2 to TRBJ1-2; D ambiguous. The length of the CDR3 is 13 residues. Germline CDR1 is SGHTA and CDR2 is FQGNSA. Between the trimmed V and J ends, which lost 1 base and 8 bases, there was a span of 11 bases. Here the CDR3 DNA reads TGTGCCAGCAGCTTAGAGTGGGGAGGGGGCTACACCTTC. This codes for CASSLEWGGGYTF.

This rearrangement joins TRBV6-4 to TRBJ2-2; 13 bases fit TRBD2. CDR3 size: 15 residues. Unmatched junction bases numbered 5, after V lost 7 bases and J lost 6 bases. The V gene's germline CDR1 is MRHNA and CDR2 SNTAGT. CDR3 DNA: TGTGCCAGCAATGGGACTAGCGGGAATCCCGGGGAGCTGTTTTTT. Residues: CASNGTSGNPGELFF.

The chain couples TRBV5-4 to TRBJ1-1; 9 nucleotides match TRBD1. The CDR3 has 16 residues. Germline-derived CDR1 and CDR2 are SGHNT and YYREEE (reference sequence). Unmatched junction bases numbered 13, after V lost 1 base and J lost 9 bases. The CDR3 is CASSLLQGAANPKAFF. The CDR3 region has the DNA TGTGCCAGCAGCTTGTTACAGGGGGCGGCGAACCCGAAAGCTTTCTTT.

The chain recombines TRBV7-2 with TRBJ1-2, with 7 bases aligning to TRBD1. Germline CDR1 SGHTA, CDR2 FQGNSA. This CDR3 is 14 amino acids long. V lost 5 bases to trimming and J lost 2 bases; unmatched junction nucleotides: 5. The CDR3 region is CASSRQGQNYGYTF. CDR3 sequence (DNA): TGTGCCAGCAGCCGACAGGGACAGAACTATGGCTACACCTTC. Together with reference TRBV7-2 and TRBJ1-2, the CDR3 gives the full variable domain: GAGVSQSPSNKVTEKGKDVELRCDPISGHTALYWYRQSLGQGLEFLIYFQGNSAPDKSGLPSDRFSAERTGGSVSTLTIQRTQQEDSAVYLCASSRQGQNYGYTFGSGTRLTVV.